The 12 T cell receptor beta chains below were found in one sample sequenced in a study of cytomegalovirus exposure and HLA in healthy donors. Method: immunoSEQ multiplex PCR; TCRdb's copy keeps in-frame clones and lacks some. The table includes approximately 150,000 clones, 75% to 95% detected once. The sequenced sample was PBMCs. These receptors all stem from a woman between 18 and 29 years old in good health and CMV-seropositive.

The J gene is TRBJ2-3, the V gene TRBV7-2, with 9 bases aligning to TRBD2. Looked up from germline, CDR1 is SGHTA and CDR2 is FQGNSA. The CDR3 consists of 16 residues. V shed 2 bases, J shed 6 bases, and the junction held 9 bases outside the gene matches. The CDR3 region has the DNA TGTGCCAGCAGCTTACCATGGCGGGGGGGTAGTGATACGCAGTATTTT. Its protein product is CASSLPWRGGSDTQYF.

The DNA for the CDR3 is TGTGCCAGCAGCAGAAAGATTATAGGGGCTGGTGAAGCTTTCTTT. It is translated as CASSRKIIGAGEAFF. The chain is built from TRBV14 and TRBJ1-1; maybe TRBD1 (5 bases). Trimming left V 5 bases short and J 7 bases short, with 20 bases between. CDR1 is SGHDN and CDR2 is FVKESK in the germline V gene. The CDR3 covers 15 residues.

The chain is built from TRBV6-1 and TRBJ1-1; D uncertain. Germline CDR1 reads MNHNS; CDR2 reads SASEGT. The CDR3 runs to 10 residues. The ends were cut back, 10 bases at V and 5 bases at J, with 8 bases in the middle. In DNA, the CDR3 is TGTGCCATCGAGCGGACTGAAGCTTTCTTT. It codes for CAIERTEAFF.

The rearrangement joins TRBV28 to TRBJ2-3; TRBD2 matches 9 bases. The trim removed 5 bases at V and 5 bases at J, leaving 8 bases unmatched. From germline, CDR1 is MDHEN and CDR2 SYDVKM. The CDR3 is 15 residues long. CDR3 protein: CASSTRGGARDTQYF. The CDR3, as DNA: TGTGCCAGCAGTACACGCGGGGGGGCGAGAGATACGCAGTATTTT.

J is TRBJ2-7 and V is TRBV4-2; 7 nucleotides line up with TRBD2. The junction had 10 bases not matched to a gene; V was cut back by 0 bases and J by 2 bases. The CDR3 runs 17 residues. CDR1 and CDR2 from the germline V gene are LGHNA and YNFKEQ. DNA of the CDR3: TGTGCCAGCAGCCAAGAACCGGGACTAACCGAAACCTACGAGCAGTACTTC. This gives the protein CASSQEPGLTETYEQYF.

This rearrangement joins TRBV7-3 to TRBJ2-3; 7 bases agree with TRBD1. V lost 5 bases and J lost 3; bases outside the gene matches: 8. The germline CDR1 and CDR2 sequences are SGHTA and FQGTGA. CDR3 length: 15 residues. The CDR3, as DNA: TGTGCCAGCAGCGAGAGACAGGGCGGTACAGATACGCAGTATTTT. It translates to CASSERQGGTDTQYF.

This clone occurred once. The gene calls are TRBV4-1 and TRBJ2-1, with 12 positions matching TRBD2. CDR3 length: 16 amino acids. Per the germline V gene, CDR1 is MGHRA and CDR2 is YSYEKL. V was pared by 3 bases and J by 6 bases, with 6 bases of the junction left unmatched. Here the CDR3 DNA reads TGCGCCAGCAGCCAGACAGGACTAGCGGGACTCAATGAGCAGTTCTTC. Residues: CASSQTGLAGLNEQFF.

The gene calls are TRBV15 and TRBJ2-7; D perhaps matches TRBD1 (5 bases). Germline V gene data show CDR1 as LNHNV and CDR2 as YYDKDF (reference sequence). CDR3 length: 15 amino acids. Between the trimmed V and J ends, which lost 1 base and 0 bases, there was a span of 10 bases. CDR3 residues: CATSRAMTDSYEQYF. The DNA of the CDR3 is TGTGCCACCAGCAGAGCCATGACAGACTCCTACGAGCAGTACTTC.

The chain employs TRBV5-1 and TRBJ2-7; 8 bases fit TRBD1. Germline V gene data show CDR1 as SGHRS and CDR2 as YFSETQ. Unmatched junction bases numbered 16, after V lost 0 bases and J lost 2 bases. The CDR3 totals 19 residues. This CDR3 reads CASSLVVTGATNLPYEQYF. The CDR3 nucleotides are TGCGCCAGCAGCTTGGTTGTGACAGGGGCCACTAACCTCCCCTACGAGCAGTACTTC.

The CDR3 loop reads CASRQAGQGGGYTF. The CDR3 bases are TGTGCCAGCAGGCAGGCGGGACAGGGAGGAGGCTACACCTTC. The chain couples TRBV6-6 to TRBJ1-2; 9 bases line up with TRBD1. The V gene's germline CDR1 is MNHNY and CDR2 SVGAGI (reference sequence). The CDR3 loop spans 14 amino acids. Losses at the gene ends were 6 bases for V and 8 bases for J; bases not matched to a gene: 10.

The rearrangement links TRBV6-1 to TRBJ1-5; weak D call: TRBD1 (5 bases). Per germline, CDR1 MNHNS and CDR2 SASEGT. Trimming removed 2 bases at V and 3 bases at J, with 11 bases between. The CDR3 has 15 amino acids. CDR3 DNA: TGTGCCAGCAGTGAATACGGGGGGTCCAATCAGCCCCAGCATTTT. This translates into CASSEYGGSNQPQHF.

This chain uses TRBV28 with TRBJ1-5; D is unclear. With 3 bases removed from V and 0 bases from J, the gap between germline ends came to 15 bases. Germline CDR1 and CDR2: MDHEN and SYDVKM. This CDR3 has 17 amino acids. The CDR3 loop reads CASSFEVHLFSNQPQHF. For the CDR3, the DNA is TGTGCCAGCAGTTTCGAGGTTCACCTTTTTAGCAATCAGCCCCAGCATTTT. The full variable domain, with the rest looked up from reference TRBV28 and TRBJ1-5, is DVKVTQSSRYLVKRTGEKVFLECVQDMDHENMFWYRQDPGLGLRLIYFSYDVKMKEKGDIPEGYSVSREKKERFSLILESASTNQTSMYLCASSFEVHLFSNQPQHFGDGTRLSIL.